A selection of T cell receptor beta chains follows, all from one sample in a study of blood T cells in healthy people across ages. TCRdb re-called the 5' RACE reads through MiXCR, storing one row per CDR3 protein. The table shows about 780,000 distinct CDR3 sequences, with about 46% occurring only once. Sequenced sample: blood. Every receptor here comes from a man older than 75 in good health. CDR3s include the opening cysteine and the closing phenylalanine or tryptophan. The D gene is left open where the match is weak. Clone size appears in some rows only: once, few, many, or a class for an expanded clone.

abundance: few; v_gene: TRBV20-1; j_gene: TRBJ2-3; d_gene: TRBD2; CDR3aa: CSAGRGEDTQYF
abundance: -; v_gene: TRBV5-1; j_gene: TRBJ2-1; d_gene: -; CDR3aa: CASSPKSHYNEQFF
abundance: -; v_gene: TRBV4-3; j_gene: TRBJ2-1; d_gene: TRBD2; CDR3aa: CASSQDRGLAWNEQFF
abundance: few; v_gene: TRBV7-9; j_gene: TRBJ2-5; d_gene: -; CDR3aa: CASSFDPGPQETQYF
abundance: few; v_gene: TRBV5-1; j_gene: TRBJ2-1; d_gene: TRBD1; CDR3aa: CASTLQGAQYNEQFF
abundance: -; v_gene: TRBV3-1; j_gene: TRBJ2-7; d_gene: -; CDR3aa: CASSTTGTEQYF
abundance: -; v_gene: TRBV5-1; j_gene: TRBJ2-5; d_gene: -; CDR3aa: CASSTQGFTETQYF
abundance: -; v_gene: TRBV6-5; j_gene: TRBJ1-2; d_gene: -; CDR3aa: CATHSETGGYTF
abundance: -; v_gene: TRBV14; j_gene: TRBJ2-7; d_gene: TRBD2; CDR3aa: CASSQGPAGVREQYF
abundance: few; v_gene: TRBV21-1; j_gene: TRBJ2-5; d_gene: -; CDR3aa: CASSKIRKGEETQYF
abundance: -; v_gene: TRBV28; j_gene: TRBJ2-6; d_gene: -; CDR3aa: CASTGQGTTGADVLTF
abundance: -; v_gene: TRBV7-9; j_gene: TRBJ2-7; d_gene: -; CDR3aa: CASSPTEQEQYF
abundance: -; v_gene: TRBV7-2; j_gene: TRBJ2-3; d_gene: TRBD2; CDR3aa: CASSSKELAGDRTDTQYF
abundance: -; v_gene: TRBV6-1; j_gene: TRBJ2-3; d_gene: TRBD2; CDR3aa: CASSGSLLAGAATDTQYF
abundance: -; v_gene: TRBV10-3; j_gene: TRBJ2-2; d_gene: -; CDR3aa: CASRGRETDGELFF
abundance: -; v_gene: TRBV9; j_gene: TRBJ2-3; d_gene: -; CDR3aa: CASSLAAAADTQYF
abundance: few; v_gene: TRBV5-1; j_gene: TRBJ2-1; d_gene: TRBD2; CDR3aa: CASSSSAGASEQFF
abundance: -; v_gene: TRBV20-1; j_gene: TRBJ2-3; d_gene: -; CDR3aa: CSAREHPDTQYF
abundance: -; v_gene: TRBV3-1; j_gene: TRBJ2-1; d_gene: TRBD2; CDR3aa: CASSPGTSGKNEQFF
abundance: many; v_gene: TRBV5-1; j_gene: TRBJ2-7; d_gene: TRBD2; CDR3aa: CASSPGLATDEQYF
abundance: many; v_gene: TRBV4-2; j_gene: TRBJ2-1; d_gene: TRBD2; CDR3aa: CASSQDGTNHNEQFF
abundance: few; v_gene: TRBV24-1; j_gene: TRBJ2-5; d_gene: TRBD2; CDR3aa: CATSGSGTRFQETQYF
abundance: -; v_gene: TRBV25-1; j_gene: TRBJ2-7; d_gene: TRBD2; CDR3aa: CAGSLNPSGSSYEQYF
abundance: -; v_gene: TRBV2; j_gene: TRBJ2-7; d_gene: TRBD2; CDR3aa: CASTGLAGSFEQYF
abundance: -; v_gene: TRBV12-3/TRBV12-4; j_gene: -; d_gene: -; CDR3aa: CASSFQRVETQYF
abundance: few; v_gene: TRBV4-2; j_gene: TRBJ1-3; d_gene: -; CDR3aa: CASSQDLPNSSGNTIYF
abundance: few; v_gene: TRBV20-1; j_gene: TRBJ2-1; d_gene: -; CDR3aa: CSARDLAEAYNEQFF
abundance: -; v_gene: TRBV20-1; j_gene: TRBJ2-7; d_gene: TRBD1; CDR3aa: CSAMTGRFSYEQYF
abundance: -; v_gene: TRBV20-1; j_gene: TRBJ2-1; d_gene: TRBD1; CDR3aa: CSAEAGTGGIDEQFF
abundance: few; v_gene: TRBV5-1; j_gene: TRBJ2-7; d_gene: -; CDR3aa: CASSLETFGTSEQYF
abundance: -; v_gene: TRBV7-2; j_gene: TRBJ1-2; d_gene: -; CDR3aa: CASSSGRNRGYTF
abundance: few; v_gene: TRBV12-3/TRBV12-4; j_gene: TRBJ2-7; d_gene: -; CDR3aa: CASSVQLSYEQYF
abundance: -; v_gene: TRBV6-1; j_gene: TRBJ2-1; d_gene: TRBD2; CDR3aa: CASSESFLAATYNEQFF
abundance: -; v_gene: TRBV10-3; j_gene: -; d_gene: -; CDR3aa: CAISAGTEYNEQYF
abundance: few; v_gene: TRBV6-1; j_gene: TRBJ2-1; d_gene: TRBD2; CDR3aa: CASSSASGNSYNEQFF
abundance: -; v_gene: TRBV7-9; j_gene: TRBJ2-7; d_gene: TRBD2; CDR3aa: CASTREGGSDEQYF
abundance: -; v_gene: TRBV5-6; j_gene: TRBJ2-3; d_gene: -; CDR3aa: CASSFPGLTFTDTQYF
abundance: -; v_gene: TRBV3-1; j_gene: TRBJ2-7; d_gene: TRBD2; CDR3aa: CASSQALAGRTNEQYF
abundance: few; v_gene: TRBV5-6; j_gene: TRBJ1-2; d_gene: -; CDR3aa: CASSSNTYGYTF
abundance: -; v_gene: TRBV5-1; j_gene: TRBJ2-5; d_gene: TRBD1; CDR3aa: CASGVVDRSRETQYF
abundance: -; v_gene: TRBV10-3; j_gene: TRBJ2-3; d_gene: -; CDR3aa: CAISDGTPNTQYF
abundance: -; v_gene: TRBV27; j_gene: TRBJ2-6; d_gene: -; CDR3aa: CASSLENRARGANVLTF
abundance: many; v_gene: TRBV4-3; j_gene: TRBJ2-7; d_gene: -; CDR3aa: CASSQGHSYEQYF
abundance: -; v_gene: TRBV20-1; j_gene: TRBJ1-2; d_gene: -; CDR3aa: CSARATGLEGYTF
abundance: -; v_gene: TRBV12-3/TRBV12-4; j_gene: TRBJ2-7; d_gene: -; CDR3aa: CASSFRKFYEQYF
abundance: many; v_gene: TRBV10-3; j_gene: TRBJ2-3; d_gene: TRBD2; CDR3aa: CAILSTGTSGSDTQYF
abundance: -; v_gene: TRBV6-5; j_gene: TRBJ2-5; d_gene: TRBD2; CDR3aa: CASTGGTSGRSYF
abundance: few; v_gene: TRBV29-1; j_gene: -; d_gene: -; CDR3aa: CSVEPLGREQYF
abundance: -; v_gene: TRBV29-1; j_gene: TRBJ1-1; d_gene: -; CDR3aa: CSVDNTGQGRAEAFF
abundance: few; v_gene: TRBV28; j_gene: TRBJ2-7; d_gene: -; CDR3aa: CATLEHGLSYEQYF
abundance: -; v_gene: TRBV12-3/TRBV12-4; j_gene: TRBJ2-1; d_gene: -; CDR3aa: CASSFSALEQFF
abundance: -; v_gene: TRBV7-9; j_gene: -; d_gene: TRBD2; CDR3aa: CASSTGGGSSYNEQYF
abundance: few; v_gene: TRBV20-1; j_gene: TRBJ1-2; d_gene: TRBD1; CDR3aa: CSARGQGANGYTF
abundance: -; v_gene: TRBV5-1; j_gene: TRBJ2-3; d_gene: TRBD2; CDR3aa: CASSLALAGVKDTQYF
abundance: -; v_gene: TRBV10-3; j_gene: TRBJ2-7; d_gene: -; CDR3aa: CAISLDTAYEQYF
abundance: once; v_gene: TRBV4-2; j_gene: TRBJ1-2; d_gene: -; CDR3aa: CASSQNLGGGDGYTF
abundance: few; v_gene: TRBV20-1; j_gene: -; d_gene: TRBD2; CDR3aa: CSARAAAGVETQYF